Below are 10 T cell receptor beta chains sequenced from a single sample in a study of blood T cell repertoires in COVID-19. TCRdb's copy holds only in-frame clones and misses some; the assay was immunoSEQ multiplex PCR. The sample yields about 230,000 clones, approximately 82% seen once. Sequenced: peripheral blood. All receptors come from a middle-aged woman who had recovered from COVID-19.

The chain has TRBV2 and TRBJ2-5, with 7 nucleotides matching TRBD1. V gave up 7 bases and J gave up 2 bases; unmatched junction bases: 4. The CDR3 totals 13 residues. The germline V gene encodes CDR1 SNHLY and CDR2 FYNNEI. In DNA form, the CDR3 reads TGTGCCAGCACAGGACAGGCTCAAGAGACCCAGTACTTC. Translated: CASTGQAQETQYF.

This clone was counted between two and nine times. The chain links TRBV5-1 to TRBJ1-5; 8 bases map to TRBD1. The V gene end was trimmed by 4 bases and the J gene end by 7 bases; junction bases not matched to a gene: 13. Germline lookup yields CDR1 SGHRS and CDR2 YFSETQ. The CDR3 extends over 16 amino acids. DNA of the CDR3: TGCGCCAGCAGCCCGGGAAGCGGGACAGGAAAACAGCCCCAGCATTTT. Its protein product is CASSPGSGTGKQPQHF. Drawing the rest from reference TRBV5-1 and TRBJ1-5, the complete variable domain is KAGVTQTPRYLIKTRGQQVTLSCSPISGHRSVSWYQQTPGQGLQFLFEYFSETQRNKGNFPGRFSGRQFSNSRSEMNVSTLELGDSALYLCASSPGSGTGKQPQHFGDGTRLSIL.

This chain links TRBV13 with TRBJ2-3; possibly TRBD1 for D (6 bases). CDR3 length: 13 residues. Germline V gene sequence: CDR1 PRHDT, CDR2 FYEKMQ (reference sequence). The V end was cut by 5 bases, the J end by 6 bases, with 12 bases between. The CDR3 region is CASSRYRVDTQYF. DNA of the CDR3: TGTGCCAGCAGCCGATACAGGGTGGATACGCAGTATTTT.

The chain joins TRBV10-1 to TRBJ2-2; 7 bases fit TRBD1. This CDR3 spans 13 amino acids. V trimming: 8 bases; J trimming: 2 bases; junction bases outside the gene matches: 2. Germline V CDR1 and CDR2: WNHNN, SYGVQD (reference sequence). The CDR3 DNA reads TGCGCCAGCCGGGACAGCAACACCGGGGAGCTGTTTTTT. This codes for CASRDSNTGELFF.

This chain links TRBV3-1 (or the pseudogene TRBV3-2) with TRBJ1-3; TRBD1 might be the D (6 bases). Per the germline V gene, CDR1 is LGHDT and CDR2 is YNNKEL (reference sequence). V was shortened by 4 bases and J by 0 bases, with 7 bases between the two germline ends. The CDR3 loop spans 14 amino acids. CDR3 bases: TGTGCCAGCAGCCGGACAGTCTCTGGAAACACCATATATTTT. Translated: CASSRTVSGNTIYF.

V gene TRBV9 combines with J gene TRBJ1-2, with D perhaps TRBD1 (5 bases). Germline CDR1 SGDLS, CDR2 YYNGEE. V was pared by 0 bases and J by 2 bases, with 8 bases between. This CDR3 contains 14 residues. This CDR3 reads CASSVAGFNYGYTF. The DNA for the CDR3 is TGTGCCAGCAGCGTAGCAGGGTTCAACTATGGCTACACCTTC. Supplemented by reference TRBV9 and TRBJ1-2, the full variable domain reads DSGVTQTPKHLITATGQRVTLRCSPRSGDLSVYWYQQSLDQGLQFLIQYYNGEERAKGNILERFSAQQFPDLHSELNLSSLELGDSALYFCASSVAGFNYGYTFGSGTRLTVV.

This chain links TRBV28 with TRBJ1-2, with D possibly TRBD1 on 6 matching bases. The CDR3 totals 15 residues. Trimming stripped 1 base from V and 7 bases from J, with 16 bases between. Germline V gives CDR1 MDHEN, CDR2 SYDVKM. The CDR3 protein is CASSLSGDAGRGYTF. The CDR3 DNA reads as TGTGCCAGCAGTTTATCAGGGGACGCCGGACGTGGCTACACCTTC.

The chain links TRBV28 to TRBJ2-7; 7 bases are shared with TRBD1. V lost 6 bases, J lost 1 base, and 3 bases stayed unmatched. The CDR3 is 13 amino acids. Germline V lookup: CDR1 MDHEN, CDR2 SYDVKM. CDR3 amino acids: CASRGTASYEQYF. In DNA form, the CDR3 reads TGTGCCAGCAGGGGGACAGCTTCCTACGAGCAGTACTTC.

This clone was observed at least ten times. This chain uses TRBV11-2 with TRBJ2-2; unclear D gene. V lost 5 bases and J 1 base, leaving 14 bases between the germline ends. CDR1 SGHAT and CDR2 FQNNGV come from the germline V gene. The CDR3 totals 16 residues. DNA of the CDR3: TGTGCCAGCAGCGCGTTTAGGCAGGAGAACACCGGGGAGCTGTTTTTT. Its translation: CASSAFRQENTGELFF.

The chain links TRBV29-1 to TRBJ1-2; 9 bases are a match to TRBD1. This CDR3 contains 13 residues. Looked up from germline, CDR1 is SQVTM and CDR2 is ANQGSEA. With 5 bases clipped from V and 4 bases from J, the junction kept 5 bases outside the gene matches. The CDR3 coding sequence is TGCAGCGTTCGGACAGGGGATGGCTATGGCTACACCTTC. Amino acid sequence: CSVRTGDGYGYTF.